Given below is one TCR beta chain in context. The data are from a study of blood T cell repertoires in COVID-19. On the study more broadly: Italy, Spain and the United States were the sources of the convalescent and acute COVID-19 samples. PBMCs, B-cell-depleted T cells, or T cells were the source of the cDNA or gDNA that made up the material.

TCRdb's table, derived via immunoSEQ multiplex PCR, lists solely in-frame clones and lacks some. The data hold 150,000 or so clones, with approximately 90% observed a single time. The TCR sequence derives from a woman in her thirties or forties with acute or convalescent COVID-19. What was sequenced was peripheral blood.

The CDR3: CASSSTGVDYNEQFF. Written as DNA, the CDR3 is TGTGCCAGCAGTTCGACAGGGGTTGACTACAATGAGCAGTTCTTC. This sequence joins TRBV7-9 and TRBJ2-1; 8 positions match TRBD1. Germline CDR1 is SEHNR and CDR2 is FQNEAQ (reference sequence). V was pared by 6 bases and J by 3 bases, with 7 bases of the junction left unmatched. The CDR3 sequence is 15 residues long.